The following is a T cell receptor beta chain sequence with its context. This clonotype has a handful of counts. There is no known antigen for this receptor. Base quality data are lacking; no much larger clone is found one base away. The data originate from a study of T-cell memory formation after mild COVID-19 (dated by TCRdb to the early 2020s). Regarding the study in general: Most TCR sequence clusters were specific to one of the two donors. Longitudinal TCRalpha and TCRbeta repertoire sequencing tracked T-cell clones expanding and contracting after mild COVID-19 in a couple of donors. Two young, previously healthy adult volunteers, one female and one male, were included in the cohort. Findings and caveats that apply to the study as a whole: Only two mild cases were covered in the study, and larger cohorts including severe cases with pre-infection samples were considered necessary. Some responding clones were found in pre-infection memory, which suggests that pre-existing cross-reactive memory T cells took part in the SARS-CoV-2 response. Whether the second-wave clones peaking on day 37 were SARS-CoV-2 specific was not confirmed. Clones that contracted from day 15 to 85 showed balanced CD4/CD8 phenotypes, whereas a second wave of clones that expanded from day 15 to 37 leaned towards CD4+. Contracting CD4+ clones appeared mostly in the CM and EM memory subsets, whereas CD8+ clones were enriched in EMRA.

The germline V gene encodes CDR1 LNHNV and CDR2 YYDKDF (reference sequence). The junction carries 11 bases between V and J, which are trimmed by 0 bases and 3 bases respectively. The CDR3, cysteine through phenylalanine, is 15 amino acids long. CDR3 DNA is the only sequence kept; it has 45 bases, read in frame from the first base. Ficoll-Paque density gradient centrifugation was used to isolate PBMCs. Sequencing was carried out with an Illumina NovaSeq 6000. Using 5'RACE with constant-segment primers, TCRalpha and TCRbeta cDNA libraries were constructed, with sample barcodes and unique molecular identifiers added in the process. RNA was extracted from every sample with Trizol reagent. Library amplification was performed in two PCR steps, and a second sample barcode and Illumina TruSeq adapters were introduced in the second step. The libraries were sequenced on an Illumina NovaSeq using 2 x 150 bp paired-end reads. The authors' analysis ran thus. The reads were demultiplexed and collapsed into UMI-guided consensus sequences using migec v1.2.7. Using mixcr v2.1.11, the UMI consensuses were aligned to TRA and TRB V and J templates and assembled into clonotypes. Clonotypes were classified as expanded or contracted when called significant by both edgeR and NoisET, with noise models trained on biological replicates. edgeR calls used a false discovery rate-adjusted p below 0.01 and a log2 fold-change threshold of 1. As an exploratory analysis of dynamics, max-normalized trajectories of the 1000 most abundant clonotypes were examined by PCA with hierarchical clustering. The CD4 or CD8 phenotype of responding clones was assigned using the separately sequenced CD4+ and CD8+ repertoires. TCRdb reanalyzed the raw reads on its own, using fastp at Q25 for trimming and MiXCR for clone calling, and kept in-frame beta chains. One record per CDR3 amino acid sequence lists the most common genes and DNA. The V and J calls and clone size come from TCRdb's table, not from the authors' own analysis. The sample yields approximately 250,000 distinct CDR3 sequences; about a sixth were counted once. More than 20% of the sample is held by the ten biggest clonotypes.

The chain employs TRBV15 and TRBJ1-2; tentative D gene TRBD1, with 6 bases matching. Sequencing was done on a sample of PBMCs or a T cell subset sorted from them (not recorded which). The clonotype comes from a man younger than 35 who had mild COVID-19 (a few samples of this study predate the infection). The sample titles of this study are shuffled in the database, so cell type and time point are left out; the donor was told from shared clones. The nucleotides read TGTGCCACCAGCAGAGAGAGGGGGATCGACTATGGCTACACCTTC. Translation gives CATSRERGIDYGYTF.